This T cell receptor (beta chain) was sequenced during a study of OX40 agonist ivuxolimab in advanced cancers. Study as a whole: It was permissible to have had prior anti-PD-1, anti-PD-L1 or anti-CTLA-4 therapy, and approximately 40% had some. Study findings and constraints: Antigens targeted by the expanded peripheral T cells were not determined. Partial responders treated at 0.1-3.0 mg/kg exhibited clonal expansion among the lowest measured.

In germline, CDR1 is MDHEN, CDR2 SYDVKM. Trimming took 2 bases from V and 6 from J; bases not matched to a gene: 5. The CDR3 covers 15 residues. Repertoires were generated with immunoSEQ multiplex PCR, while TCRdb's copy carries only in-frame clones and drops some. The sample lists about 64,000 clones, 88% occurring once. With respect to this clone: The antigen is unknown.

The clonotype was recovered from an adult with an advanced solid tumor such as melanoma, head and neck, liver or kidney cancer. The sample consisted of CD4+ or CD8+ T cells sorted from blood, taken in a trial of the OX40 agonist ivuxolimab. This rearrangement joins TRBV28 to TRBJ2-1; TRBD2 matches 9 bases. The CDR3 here is CASSLRGLAANEQFF. The CDR3 bases are TGTGCCAGCAGTTTAAGGGGACTAGCCGCCAATGAGCAGTTCTTC.